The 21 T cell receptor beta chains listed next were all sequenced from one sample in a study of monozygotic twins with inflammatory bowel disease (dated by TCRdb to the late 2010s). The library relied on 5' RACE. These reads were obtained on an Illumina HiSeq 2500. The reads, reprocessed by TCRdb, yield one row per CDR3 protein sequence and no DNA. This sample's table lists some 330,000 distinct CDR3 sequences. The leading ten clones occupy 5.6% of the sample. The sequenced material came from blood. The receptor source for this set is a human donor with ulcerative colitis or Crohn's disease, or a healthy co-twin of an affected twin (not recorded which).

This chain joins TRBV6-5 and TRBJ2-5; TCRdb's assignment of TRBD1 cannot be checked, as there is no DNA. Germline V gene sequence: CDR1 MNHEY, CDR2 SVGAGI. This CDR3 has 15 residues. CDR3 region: CASSYSDREQETQYF.

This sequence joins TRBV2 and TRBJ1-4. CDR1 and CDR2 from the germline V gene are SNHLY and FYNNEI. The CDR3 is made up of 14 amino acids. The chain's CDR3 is CASSERSTNEKLFF.

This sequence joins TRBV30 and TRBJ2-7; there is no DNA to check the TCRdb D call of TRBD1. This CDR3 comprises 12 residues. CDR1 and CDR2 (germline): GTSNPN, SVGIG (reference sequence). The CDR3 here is CAGRQGSYEQYF.

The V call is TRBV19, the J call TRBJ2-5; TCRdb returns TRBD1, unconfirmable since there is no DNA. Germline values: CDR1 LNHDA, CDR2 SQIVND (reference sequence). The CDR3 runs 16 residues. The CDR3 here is CASSPRHGTPQETQYF.

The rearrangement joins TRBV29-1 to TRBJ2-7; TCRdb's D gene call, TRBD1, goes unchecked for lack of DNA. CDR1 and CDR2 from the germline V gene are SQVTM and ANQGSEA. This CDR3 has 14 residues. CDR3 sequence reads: CSVTPDTFNYDQYF.

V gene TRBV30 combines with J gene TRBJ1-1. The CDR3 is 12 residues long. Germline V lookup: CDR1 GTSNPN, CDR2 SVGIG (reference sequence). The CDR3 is CAWKGVATEAFF.

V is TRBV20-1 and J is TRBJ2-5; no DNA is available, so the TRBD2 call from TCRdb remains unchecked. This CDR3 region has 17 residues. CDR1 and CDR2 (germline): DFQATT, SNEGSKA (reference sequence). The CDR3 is CSARDRGKSGGQETQYF.

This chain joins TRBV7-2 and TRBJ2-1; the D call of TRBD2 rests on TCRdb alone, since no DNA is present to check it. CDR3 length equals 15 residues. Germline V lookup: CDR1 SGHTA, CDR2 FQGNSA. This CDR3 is CASSFGTSGSNEQFF. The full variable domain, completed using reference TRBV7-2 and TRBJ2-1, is GAGVSQSPSNKVTEKGKDVELRCDPISGHTALYWYRQSLGQGLEFLIYFQGNSAPDKSGLPSDRFSAERTGGSVSTLTIQRTQQEDSAVYLCASSFGTSGSNEQFFGPGTRLTVL.

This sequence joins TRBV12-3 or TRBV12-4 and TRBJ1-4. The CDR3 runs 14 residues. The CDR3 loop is CASSLKGKREKLFF.

CDR3 sequence reads: CASSPRPGTSGGAPDTQYF. The chain employs TRBV3-1 and TRBJ2-3; TCRdb's D gene call, TRBD2, goes unchecked for lack of DNA. The length of the CDR3 is 19 residues. CDR1 is LGHDT and CDR2 is YNNKEL in the germline V gene (reference sequence).

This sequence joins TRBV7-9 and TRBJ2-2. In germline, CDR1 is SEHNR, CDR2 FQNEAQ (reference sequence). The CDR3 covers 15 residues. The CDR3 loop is CASSVADPNTGELFF.

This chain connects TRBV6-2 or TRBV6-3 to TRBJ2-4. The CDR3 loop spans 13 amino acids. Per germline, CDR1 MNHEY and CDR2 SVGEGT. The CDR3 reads CASTTTFQNIQYF.

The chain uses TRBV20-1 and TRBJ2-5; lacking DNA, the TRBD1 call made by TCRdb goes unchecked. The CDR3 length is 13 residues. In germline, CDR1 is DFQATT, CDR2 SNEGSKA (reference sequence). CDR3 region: CSAVAGARETQYF.

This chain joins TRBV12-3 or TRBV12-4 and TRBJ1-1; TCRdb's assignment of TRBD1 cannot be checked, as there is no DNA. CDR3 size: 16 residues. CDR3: CASSLWGLRGNTEAFF.

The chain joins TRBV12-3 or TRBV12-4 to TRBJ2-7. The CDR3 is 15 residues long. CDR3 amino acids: CASSLLGGRSYEQYF.

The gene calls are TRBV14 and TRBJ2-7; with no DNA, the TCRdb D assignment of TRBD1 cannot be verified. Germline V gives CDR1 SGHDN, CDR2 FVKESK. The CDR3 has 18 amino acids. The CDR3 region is CASSQDVDRDSILYEQYF.

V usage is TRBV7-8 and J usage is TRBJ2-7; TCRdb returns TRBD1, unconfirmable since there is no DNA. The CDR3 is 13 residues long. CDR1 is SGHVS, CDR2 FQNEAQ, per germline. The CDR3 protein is CASSSTGPYEQYF.

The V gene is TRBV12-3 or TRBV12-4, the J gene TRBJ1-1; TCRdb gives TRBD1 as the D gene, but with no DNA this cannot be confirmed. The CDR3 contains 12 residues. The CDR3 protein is CASSKGRSEAFF.

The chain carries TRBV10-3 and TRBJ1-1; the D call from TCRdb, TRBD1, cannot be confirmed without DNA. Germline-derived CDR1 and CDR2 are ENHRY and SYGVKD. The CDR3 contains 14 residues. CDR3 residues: CAISATGVNTEAFF.

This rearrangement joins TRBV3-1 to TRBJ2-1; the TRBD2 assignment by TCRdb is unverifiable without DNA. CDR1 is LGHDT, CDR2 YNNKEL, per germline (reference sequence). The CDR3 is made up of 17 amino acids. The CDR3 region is CASSPSLWREYGNEQFF.

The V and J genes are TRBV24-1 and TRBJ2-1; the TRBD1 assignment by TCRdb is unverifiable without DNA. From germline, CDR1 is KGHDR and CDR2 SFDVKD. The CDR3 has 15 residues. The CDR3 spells CATSYGDRVLNEQFF.